Following are 19 T cell receptor beta chains from one sample sequenced in a study of blood T cell repertoires in COVID-19. The assay was immunoSEQ multiplex PCR, and TCRdb's table has in-frame clones only and misses some. The sample includes tens of thousands of clones, around 92% of them seen just once. The sequenced material came from peripheral blood. Every receptor here comes from a human donor with active COVID-19. The donor label of this sample is uncertain.

The V gene is TRBV3-1 (or the pseudogene TRBV3-2), the J gene TRBJ2-7; tentative D call: TRBD2 (6 bases). Germline V gene data show CDR1 as LGHDT and CDR2 as YNNKEL (reference sequence). The ends were cut back, 1 base at V and 2 bases at J, with 15 bases in the middle. CDR3 size: 16 residues. The DNA of the CDR3 is TGTGCCAGCAGCCAAGGATGGTGGGGGGTGGCCTACGAGCAGTACTTC. Encoded protein: CASSQGWWGVAYEQYF.

The chain couples TRBV21-1 to TRBJ2-5; TRBD2, as called in the table, went unchecked against the DNA. TRBV21-1 is a listed pseudogene. This CDR3 contains 13 residues. The CDR3 is CASSKGVAGTSYF. The CDR3 nucleotides read TGTGCCAGCAGCAAGGGGGTAGCGGGGACCTCGTACTTC.

This chain connects TRBV3-1 (or the pseudogene TRBV3-2) to TRBJ2-7; a weak D match, TRBD2 (5 bases). Germline V gene data show CDR1 as LGHDT and CDR2 as YNNKEL (reference sequence). This CDR3 region has 13 residues. Trimming removed 5 bases from V and 6 bases from J, with 14 bases in between. CDR3 amino acids: CASSSGIRGEQYF. CDR3 in DNA: TGTGCCAGCAGCTCCGGGATAAGAGGCGAGCAGTACTTC.

The chain combines TRBV2 with TRBJ2-7; perhaps TRBD2 as D (6 bases). Germline V gene data show CDR1 as SNHLY and CDR2 as FYNNEI. There are 14 residues in the CDR3. With 6 bases removed from V and 3 bases from J, the gap between germline ends came to 15 bases. The DNA of the CDR3 is TGTGCCAGCAGGGACACTCGGAGGGTCTACGAGCAGTACTTC. Protein: CASRDTRRVYEQYF. Filled out from reference TRBV2 and TRBJ2-7, the complete variable domain reads EPEVTQTPSHQVTQMGQEVILRCVPISNHLYFYWYRQILGQKVEFLVSFYNNEISEKSEIFDDQFSVERPDGSNFTLKIRSTKLEDSAMYFCASRDTRRVYEQYFGPGTRLTVT.

The CDR3 region is CASSPISQGTSGYNEQFF. CDR3 coding DNA: TGCGCCAGCAGCCCAATAAGCCAGGGGACTAGCGGGTACAATGAGCAGTTCTTC. The rearrangement links TRBV4-1 to TRBJ2-1; 12 nucleotides align to TRBD2. Looked up from germline, CDR1 is MGHRA and CDR2 is YSYEKL. The V gene end was trimmed by 4 bases and the J gene end by 4 bases; junction bases not matched to a gene: 11. This CDR3 region has 18 residues.

The chain uses TRBV29-1 and TRBJ2-1; D is possibly TRBD2 (7 bases). V lost 7 bases and J lost 5, with 18 bases in between. CDR3 size: 14 residues. Germline CDR1 SQVTM, CDR2 ANQGSEA. CDR3 protein: CSGAGRGINNEQFF. DNA of the CDR3: TGCAGCGGAGCTGGGAGGGGGATTAACAATGAGCAGTTCTTC.

This chain links TRBV5-1 with TRBJ2-7, with 8 bases aligning to TRBD1. The CDR3 length is 17 residues. After removal of 0 bases from V and 2 bases from J, the junction contained 10 bases not matched to a gene. CDR1 SGHRS and CDR2 YFSETQ come from the germline V gene. The CDR3 DNA is TGCGCCAGCAGCTTGGGGCACCGGGACAGGAGAACCTACGAGCAGTACTTC. It specifies CASSLGHRDRRTYEQYF.

The chain has TRBV18 and TRBJ1-1, with a possible D match to TRBD1 (6 bases). The CDR3 is 13 amino acids. Germline loops: CDR1 KGHSH, CDR2 LQKENI. The V and J ends lost 7 bases and 3 bases respectively, with 12 bases between them. This CDR3 is CASWADSDTEAFF. The CDR3 bases are TGTGCCAGCTGGGCGGACAGTGACACTGAAGCTTTCTTT.

The chain links TRBV5-6 to TRBJ1-2, with D possibly matching TRBD1 (6 bases). This CDR3 is 15 amino acids long. In germline, CDR1 is SGHDT, CDR2 YYEEEE. The ends were cut back, 4 bases at V and 4 bases at J, with 17 bases in the middle. CDR3 sequence: CASSERWRGGYGYTF. The CDR3, as DNA: TGTGCCAGCAGCGAGCGGTGGAGGGGGGGCTATGGCTACACCTTC.

The V call is TRBV6-5, the J call TRBJ1-2; D is perhaps TRBD1 (5 bases). V lost 4 bases and J 0 bases, leaving 9 bases between the germline ends. CDR1 MNHEY and CDR2 SVGAGI come from the germline V gene. The CDR3 is made up of 14 amino acids. CDR3 protein: CASSSDRSNYGYTF. The CDR3 nucleotides read TGTGCCAGCAGTTCAGACAGATCTAACTATGGCTACACCTTC.

This chain joins TRBV5-8 and TRBJ1-1; TRBD1 might be the D (5 bases). V dropped 0 bases and J dropped 1 base, with 10 bases sitting between them. The germline CDR1 and CDR2 sequences are SGHTS and YDEGEE. The CDR3 totals 15 residues. This CDR3 reads CASSLAGGTNTEAFF. CDR3 in DNA: TGTGCCAGCAGCTTGGCCGGAGGGACGAACACTGAAGCTTTCTTT.

The J gene is TRBJ2-1, the V gene TRBV4-2, with TRBD2 matching 7 bases. V lost 4 bases and J lost 8; bases outside the gene matches: 17. Germline V gives CDR1 LGHNA, CDR2 YNFKEQ. The CDR3 is made up of 17 amino acids. As DNA, the CDR3 is TGTGCCAGCAGCCCCCCCCGCGGGGCTAGCGGAACCTATGAGCAGTTCTTC. Protein sequence: CASSPPRGASGTYEQFF.

The chain uses TRBV4-3 and TRBJ2-3; TRBD1 might be the D (6 bases). V was pared by 6 bases and J by 6 bases, with 19 bases between. The CDR3 runs to 15 residues. Germline V gene sequence: CDR1 LGHNA, CDR2 YSLEER. CDR3 sequence reads: CASSIQGPGGDTQYF. For the CDR3, the DNA is TGCGCCAGCAGTATACAGGGTCCAGGTGGCGATACGCAGTATTTT.

This chain uses TRBV2 with TRBJ2-1; 7 nucleotides agree with TRBD1. Germline V gene data show CDR1 as SNHLY and CDR2 as FYNNEI. Losses at the gene ends were 5 bases for V and 7 bases for J; bases not matched to a gene: 5. The CDR3 covers 13 residues. The CDR3 reads CASSLGQMNEQFF. The DNA for the CDR3 is TGTGCCAGCAGTTTGGGACAGATGAATGAGCAGTTCTTC.

The CDR3 spells CASSSGGSYNEQFF. The CDR3 nucleotides are TGCGCCAGCAGCTCCGGGGGGTCCTACAATGAGCAGTTCTTC. This chain joins TRBV5-1 and TRBJ2-1; 7 nucleotides align to TRBD2. The CDR3 length is 14 residues. Per germline, CDR1 SGHRS and CDR2 YFSETQ. Trimming removed 3 bases from V and 1 base from J; junction bases left unmatched: 1.

The chain has TRBV19 and TRBJ2-7; 8 bases align to TRBD1. V shed 8 bases and J 6 bases; nucleotides not matched to a gene: 12. Germline V gives CDR1 LNHDA, CDR2 SQIVND (reference sequence). CDR3 length: 14 residues. The chain's CDR3 is CASAVSGQGGEQYF. The CDR3 nucleotides read TGTGCCAGTGCCGTTTCAGGACAGGGCGGCGAGCAGTACTTC.

This sequence joins TRBV19 and TRBJ1-5; no definite D call. Per germline, CDR1 LNHDA and CDR2 SQIVND (reference sequence). The CDR3 has 12 amino acids. V was cut by 2 bases and J by 6 bases, with 5 bases left in between. The CDR3 DNA is TGTGCCAGTAGTATAACGGGTCAGCCCCAGCATTTT. Amino acid sequence: CASSITGQPQHF.

The rearrangement links TRBV27 to TRBJ1-2; 9 nucleotides match TRBD1. Germline V gene sequence: CDR1 MNHEY, CDR2 SMNVEV (reference sequence). This CDR3 has 14 amino acids. J gave up 2 bases and V 3 bases, and 1 base lay outside the gene matches. The DNA for the CDR3 is TGTGCCAGCAGTTTGGGACAGGGAAACTATGGCTACACCTTC. It yields the protein CASSLGQGNYGYTF.

The chain is built from TRBV5-1 and TRBJ1-1; a possible D gene is TRBD1 (6 bases). This CDR3 spans 14 amino acids. Germline CDR1 reads SGHRS; CDR2 reads YFSETQ. Trimming shortened V by 4 bases and J by 4 bases, and 14 bases separated the two germline ends. DNA of the CDR3: TGCGCCAGCAGCCCTACGACAGGCCCCACTGAAGCTTTCTTT. Translated, it gives CASSPTTGPTEAFF. The full variable domain, completed using reference TRBV5-1 and TRBJ1-1, is KAGVTQTPRYLIKTRGQQVTLSCSPISGHRSVSWYQQTPGQGLQFLFEYFSETQRNKGNFPGRFSGRQFSNSRSEMNVSTLELGDSALYLCASSPTTGPTEAFFGQGTRLTVV.